This TCR beta chain stems from a study of shared T cell receptors in the human thymus. Using immunoSEQ multiplex PCR, the repertoire was profiled, and TCRdb retains in-frame clones only, with some absent. This table holds about 380,000 clones, over 90% found once. The receptor was derived from a human donor. The sequenced sample was thymocytes.

CDR3 nucleotide sequence: TGTGCCACCACGACAGGGGACGGAGGGGCCAACGTCCTGACTTTC. It yields the protein CATTTGDGGANVLTF. J is TRBJ2-6 and V is TRBV7-9, with 8 positions matching TRBD1. V was clipped by 10 bases and J by 4 bases; unmatched bases: 9. The CDR3 is 15 residues long. Germline CDR1 and CDR2: SEHNR and FQNEAQ (reference sequence).